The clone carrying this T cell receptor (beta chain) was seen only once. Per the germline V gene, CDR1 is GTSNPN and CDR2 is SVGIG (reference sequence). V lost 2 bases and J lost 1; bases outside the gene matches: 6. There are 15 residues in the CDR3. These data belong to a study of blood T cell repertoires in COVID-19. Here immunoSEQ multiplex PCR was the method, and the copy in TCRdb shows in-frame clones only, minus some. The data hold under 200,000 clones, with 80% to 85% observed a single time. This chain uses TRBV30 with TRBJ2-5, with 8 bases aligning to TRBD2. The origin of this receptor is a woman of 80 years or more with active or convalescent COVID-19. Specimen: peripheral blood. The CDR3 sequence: CAWSRAGGFQETQYF. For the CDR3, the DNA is TGTGCCTGGAGTCGGGCGGGGGGATTCCAAGAGACCCAGTACTTC.